These 12 T cell receptor beta chains originate from one sample sequenced in a study of T-cell memory formation after mild COVID-19. TCRdb analysed the 5' RACE reads with MiXCR anew, one entry per CDR3 protein. The repertoire has a few hundred thousand distinct CDR3 sequences, around 27% of them found once; the top ten carry approximately 15%. Sample: PBMCs or a T cell subset sorted from them (not recorded which). All receptors derive from an adult woman who had mild COVID-19 (a few samples of this study predate the infection). Cell type and time point are not known.

A few counts support this clonotype. This rearrangement joins TRBV20-1 to TRBJ2-7, with D unresolved. V was pared by 0 bases and J by 0 bases, with 12 bases between. Germline CDR1 DFQATT, CDR2 SNEGSKA (reference sequence). The CDR3 covers 15 residues. CDR3 region: CSARDRQASSYEQYF. Here the CDR3 DNA reads TGCAGTGCTAGAGATCGCCAGGCCAGCTCCTACGAGCAGTACTTC.

This clonotype has ten or more counts. One end of the junction varies from germline; a read error may be responsible. This chain connects TRBV18 to TRBJ2-3; D is ambiguous. The germline CDR1 and CDR2 sequences are KGHSH and LQKENI. The CDR3 contains 13 residues. CDR3 amino acids: CASSPTSTDTQYF. CDR3 bases: TGCGCCAGCAGCCCTACTAGCACAGATACGCAGTATTTT.

V gene TRBV7-8 combines with J gene TRBJ2-7; D not certain. Looked up from germline, CDR1 is SGHVS and CDR2 is FQNEAQ. V was pared by 3 bases and J by 6 bases, with 15 bases between. This CDR3 region has 14 residues. For the CDR3, the DNA is TGTGCCAGCAGCTTTCCGGGCCTTGCGGCCGAGCAGTACTTC. This gives the protein CASSFPGLAAEQYF.

This clonotype came up many times. The V gene is TRBV12-3 or TRBV12-4, the J gene TRBJ2-5; possible D gene TRBD1, 6 bases. V was trimmed by 4 bases and J by 3 bases, leaving 15 bases between them. This CDR3 has 15 residues. The CDR3 DNA reads TGTGCCAGCAGTTCTACACAGGGAAGAAAAGAGACCCAGTACTTC. Its translation is CASSSTQGRKETQYF.

This clonotype was counted between two and nine times. V gene TRBV5-1 combines with J gene TRBJ1-2; D remains unclear. The V gene lost 2 bases and the J gene lost 5 bases, with 16 bases spanning the gap. Germline V CDR1 and CDR2: SGHRS, YFSETQ. This CDR3 has 15 residues. CDR3 residues: CASSFSWNREYGYTF. Here the CDR3 DNA reads TGCGCCAGCAGCTTTAGTTGGAACAGAGAATATGGCTACACCTTC.

This CDR3 reads CSVEAEGSYEQYF. The CDR3 bases are TGCAGCGTTGAGGCGGAAGGTTCTTACGAGCAGTACTTC. J is TRBJ2-7 and V is TRBV29-1; the D is unclear. The CDR3 extends over 13 amino acids. Germline loops: CDR1 SQVTM, CDR2 ANQGSEA. V was clipped by 3 bases and J by 4 bases, with 13 bases between them.

The J gene is TRBJ1-6, the V gene TRBV5-1; 9 nucleotides agree with TRBD1. The J segment lost 13 bases and the V segment lost 4 bases, leaving 3 bases of the junction unmatched. The CDR3 spans 12 residues. Germline assignment: CDR1 SGHRS and CDR2 YFSETQ. Here the CDR3 reads CASSDDRGPLHF. In nucleotides, the CDR3 is TGCGCCAGCAGCGATGACAGGGGGCCCCTCCACTTT. Based on the CDR3 plus reference TRBV5-1 and TRBJ1-6, the full variable domain is KAGVTQTPRYLIKTRGQQVTLSCSPISGHRSVSWYQQTPGQGLQFLFEYFSETQRNKGNFPGRFSGRQFSNSRSEMNVSTLELGDSALYLCASSDDRGPLHFGNGTRLTVT.

The chain employs TRBV15 and TRBJ2-2; D is undetermined. The CDR3 spans 17 residues. CDR1 LNHNV and CDR2 YYDKDF come from the germline V gene (reference sequence). V was clipped by 5 bases and J by 0 bases, with 16 bases between them. The DNA for the CDR3 is TGTGCCACCAGCTTCCGACGGACCCACTCGAACACCGGGGAGCTGTTTTTT. It encodes CATSFRRTHSNTGELFF.

This clonotype was detected only a few times. This chain connects TRBV3-1 to TRBJ1-6, with D possibly TRBD1 on 6 matching bases. The CDR3 has 18 residues. Germline V CDR1 and CDR2: LGHDT, YNNKEL (reference sequence). The ends were cut back, 4 bases at V and 0 bases at J, with 16 bases in the middle. CDR3 sequence: CASSPRTVPSSYNSPLHF. CDR3 bases: TGTGCCAGCAGCCCACGGACAGTGCCGAGCTCCTATAATTCACCCCTCCACTTT.

About this clonotype itself: Because it lacks the conserved phenylalanine or tryptophan at the end, this CDR3 is likely a read error. The chain carries TRBV7-9 and TRBJ2-1, with 10 bases lining up with TRBD1. Germline values: CDR1 SEHNR, CDR2 FQNEAQ (reference sequence). V lost 5 bases and J lost 4; bases outside the gene matches: 5. There are 15 residues in the CDR3. The CDR3 is CASSLGQGDYNEQFL. The CDR3, as DNA: TGTGCCAGCAGCCTCGGACAGGGGGATTACAATGAGCAGTTCCTC.

This clonotype was found a few times. This chain uses TRBV5-1 with TRBJ1-6; 8 bases agree with TRBD1. Germline CDR1 reads SGHRS; CDR2 reads YFSETQ. This CDR3 has 14 amino acids. Germline trimming cut 4 bases from V and 8 bases from J; bases unmatched to any gene: 5. In DNA form, the CDR3 reads TGCGCCAGCAGCCCCTGGGACAGGCATTCACCCCTCCACTTT. It translates to CASSPWDRHSPLHF.

The V gene is TRBV20-1, the J gene TRBJ2-2, with 9 bases that match TRBD2. Germline CDR1 reads DFQATT; CDR2 reads SNEGSKA (reference sequence). The CDR3 is 16 amino acids. The V and J ends lost 3 bases and 2 bases, in that order; junction bases with no gene match: 7. The CDR3 region is CSASNLAGINTGELFF. For the CDR3, the DNA is TGCAGTGCTAGTAATCTAGCGGGGATTAACACCGGGGAGCTGTTTTTT.